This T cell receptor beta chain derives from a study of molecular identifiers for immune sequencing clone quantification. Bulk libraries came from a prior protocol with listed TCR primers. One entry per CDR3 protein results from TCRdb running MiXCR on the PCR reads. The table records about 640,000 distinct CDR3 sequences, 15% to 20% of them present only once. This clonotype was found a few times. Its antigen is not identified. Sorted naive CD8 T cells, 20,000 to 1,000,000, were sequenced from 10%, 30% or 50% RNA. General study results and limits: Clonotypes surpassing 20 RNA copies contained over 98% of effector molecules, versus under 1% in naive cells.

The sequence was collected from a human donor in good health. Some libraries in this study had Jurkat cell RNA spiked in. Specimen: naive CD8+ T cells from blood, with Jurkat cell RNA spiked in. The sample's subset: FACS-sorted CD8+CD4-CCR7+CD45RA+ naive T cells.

The CDR3 sequence is CASSLLGAGAANTGELFF. For the CDR3, the DNA is TGTGCCAGCAGTTTATTAGGGGCGGGAGCCGCGAACACCGGGGAGCTGTTTTTT. The chain has TRBV27 and TRBJ2-2; 7 nucleotides agree with TRBD2. In germline, CDR1 is MNHEY, CDR2 SMNVEV (reference sequence). The CDR3 has 18 amino acids. Germline trimming cut 1 base from V and 0 bases from J; bases unmatched to any gene: 8.